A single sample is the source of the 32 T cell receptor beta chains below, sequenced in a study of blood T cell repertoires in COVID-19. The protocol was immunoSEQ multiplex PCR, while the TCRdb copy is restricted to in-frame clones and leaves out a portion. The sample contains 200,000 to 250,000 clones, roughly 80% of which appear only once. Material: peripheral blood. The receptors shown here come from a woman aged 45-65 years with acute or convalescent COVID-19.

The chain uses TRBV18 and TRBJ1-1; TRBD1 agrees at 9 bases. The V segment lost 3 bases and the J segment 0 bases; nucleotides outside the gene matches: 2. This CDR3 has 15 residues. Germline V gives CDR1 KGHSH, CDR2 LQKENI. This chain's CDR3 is CASSPGQGMNTEAFF. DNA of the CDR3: TGTGCCAGCTCACCCGGACAGGGGATGAACACTGAAGCTTTCTTT.

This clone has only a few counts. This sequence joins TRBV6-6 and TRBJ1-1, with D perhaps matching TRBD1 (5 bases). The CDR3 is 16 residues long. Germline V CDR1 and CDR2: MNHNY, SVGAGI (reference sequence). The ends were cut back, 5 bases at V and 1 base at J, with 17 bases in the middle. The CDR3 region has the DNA TGTGCCAGCAGTAAGCGGGACCCGAGATCGAACACTGAAGCTTTCTTT. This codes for CASSKRDPRSNTEAFF.

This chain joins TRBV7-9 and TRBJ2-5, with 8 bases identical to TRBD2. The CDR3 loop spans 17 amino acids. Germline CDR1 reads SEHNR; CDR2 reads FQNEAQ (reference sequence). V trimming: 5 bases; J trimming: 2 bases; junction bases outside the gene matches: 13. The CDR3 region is CASSRRVERGSQETQYF. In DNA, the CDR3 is TGTGCCAGCAGCCGGAGGGTGGAGCGGGGGTCACAAGAGACCCAGTACTTC. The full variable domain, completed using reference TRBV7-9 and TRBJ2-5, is DTGVSQNPRHKITKRGQNVTFRCDPISEHNRLYWYRQTLGQGPEFLTYFQNEAQLEKSRLLSDRFSAERPKGSFSTLEIQRTEQGDSAMYLCASSRRVERGSQETQYFGPGTRLLVL.

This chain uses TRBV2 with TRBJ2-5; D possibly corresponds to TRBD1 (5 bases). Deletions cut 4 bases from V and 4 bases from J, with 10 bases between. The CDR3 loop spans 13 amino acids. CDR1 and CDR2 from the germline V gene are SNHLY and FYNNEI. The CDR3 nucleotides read TGTGCCAGCAGTGTACAGGTTGTAGAGACCCAGTACTTC. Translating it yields CASSVQVVETQYF.

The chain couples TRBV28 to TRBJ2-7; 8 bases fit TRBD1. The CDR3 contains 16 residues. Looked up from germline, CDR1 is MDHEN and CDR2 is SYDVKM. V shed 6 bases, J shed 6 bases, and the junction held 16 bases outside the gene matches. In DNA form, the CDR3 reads TGTGCCAGCAGCCCAAACCGACAGGGGTGGACAAGCGAGCAGTACTTC. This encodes CASSPNRQGWTSEQYF.

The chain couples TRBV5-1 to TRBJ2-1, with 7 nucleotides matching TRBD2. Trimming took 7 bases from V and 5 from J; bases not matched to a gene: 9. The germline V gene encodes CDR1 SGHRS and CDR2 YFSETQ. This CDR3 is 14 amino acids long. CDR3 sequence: CASQEAGQNNEQFF. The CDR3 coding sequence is TGCGCCAGCCAGGAAGCGGGGCAAAACAATGAGCAGTTCTTC.

CDR3 DNA sequence: TGTGCCAGCAGTTTCGTCCTTCCCGACGAGCAGTACTTC. This encodes CASSFVLPDEQYF. The V call is TRBV12-3 or TRBV12-4, the J call TRBJ2-7; D unclear. This CDR3 is built from 13 residues. V shed 3 bases and J shed 5 bases, with 11 bases lying between them.

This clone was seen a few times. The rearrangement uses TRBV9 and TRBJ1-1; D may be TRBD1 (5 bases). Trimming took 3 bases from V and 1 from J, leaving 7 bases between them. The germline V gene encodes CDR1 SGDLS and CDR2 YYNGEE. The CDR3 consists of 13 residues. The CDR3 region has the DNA TGTGCCAGCAGCGAAAGGGGGAACACTGAAGCTTTCTTT. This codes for CASSERGNTEAFF.

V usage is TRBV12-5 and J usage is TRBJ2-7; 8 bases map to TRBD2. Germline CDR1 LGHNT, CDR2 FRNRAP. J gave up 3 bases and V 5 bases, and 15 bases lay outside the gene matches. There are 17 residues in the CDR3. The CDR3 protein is CASGHGLADRRVYEQYF. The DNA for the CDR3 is TGTGCTAGTGGTCACGGACTAGCAGATCGGAGGGTCTACGAGCAGTACTTC.

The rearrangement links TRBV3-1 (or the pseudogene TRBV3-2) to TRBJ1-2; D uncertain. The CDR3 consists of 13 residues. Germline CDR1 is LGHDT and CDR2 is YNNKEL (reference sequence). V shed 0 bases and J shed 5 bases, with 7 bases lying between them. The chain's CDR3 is CASSQDGQYGYTF. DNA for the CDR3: TGTGCCAGCAGCCAAGATGGGCAGTATGGCTACACCTTC.

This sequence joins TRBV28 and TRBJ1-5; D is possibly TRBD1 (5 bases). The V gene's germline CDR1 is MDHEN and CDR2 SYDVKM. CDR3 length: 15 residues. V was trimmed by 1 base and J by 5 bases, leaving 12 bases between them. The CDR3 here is CASSLSRGFDQPQHF. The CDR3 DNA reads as TGTGCCAGCAGTTTATCCCGGGGGTTTGATCAGCCCCAGCATTTT.

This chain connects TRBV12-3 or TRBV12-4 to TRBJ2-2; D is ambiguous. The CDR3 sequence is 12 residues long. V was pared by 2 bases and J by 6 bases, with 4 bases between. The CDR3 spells CASSLLAGELFF. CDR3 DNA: TGTGCCAGCAGTTTACTAGCCGGGGAGCTGTTTTTT.

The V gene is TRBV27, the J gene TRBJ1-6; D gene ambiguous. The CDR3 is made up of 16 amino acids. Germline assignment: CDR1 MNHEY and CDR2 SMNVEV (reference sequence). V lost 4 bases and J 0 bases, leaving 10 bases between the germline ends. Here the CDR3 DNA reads TGTGCCAGCAGTTATTCGACGGGCTCCTATAATTCACCCCTCCACTTT. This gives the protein CASSYSTGSYNSPLHF.

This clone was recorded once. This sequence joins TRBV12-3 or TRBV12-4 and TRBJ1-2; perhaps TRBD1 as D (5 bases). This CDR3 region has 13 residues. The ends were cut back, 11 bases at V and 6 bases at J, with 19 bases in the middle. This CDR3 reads CAADLGGEDGYTF. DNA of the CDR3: TGTGCCGCCGACCTAGGAGGGGAGGATGGCTACACCTTC.

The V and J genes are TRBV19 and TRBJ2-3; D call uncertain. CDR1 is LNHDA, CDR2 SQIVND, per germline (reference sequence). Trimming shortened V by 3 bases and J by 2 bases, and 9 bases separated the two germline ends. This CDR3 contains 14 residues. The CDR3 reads CASSIRLATDTQYF. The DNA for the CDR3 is TGTGCCAGTAGTATCAGGCTTGCCACAGATACGCAGTATTTT.

CDR3 in amino acids: CSVDPTGTYYGYTF. CDR3 sequence (DNA): TGCAGCGTGGACCCTACTGGGACTTACTATGGCTACACCTTC. The chain carries TRBV29-1 and TRBJ1-2; possibly TRBD1 for D (5 bases). From germline, CDR1 is SQVTM and CDR2 ANQGSEA. The length of the CDR3 is 14 residues. V lost 6 bases, J lost 3 bases, and 17 bases lay in between.

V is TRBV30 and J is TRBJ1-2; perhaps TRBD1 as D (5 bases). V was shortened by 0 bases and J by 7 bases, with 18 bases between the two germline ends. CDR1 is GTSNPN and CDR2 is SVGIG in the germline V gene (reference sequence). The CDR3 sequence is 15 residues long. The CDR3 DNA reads TGTGCCTGGAGTGTACCTCTGGGGCAGGAATTTGGCTACACCTTC. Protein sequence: CAWSVPLGQEFGYTF.

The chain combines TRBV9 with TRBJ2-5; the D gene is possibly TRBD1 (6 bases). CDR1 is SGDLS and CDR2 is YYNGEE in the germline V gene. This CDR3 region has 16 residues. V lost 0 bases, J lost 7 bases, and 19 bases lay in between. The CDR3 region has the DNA TGTGCCAGCAGCGTAGGGACCGGGACATCCCGGGGGACCCAGTACTTC. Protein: CASSVGTGTSRGTQYF.

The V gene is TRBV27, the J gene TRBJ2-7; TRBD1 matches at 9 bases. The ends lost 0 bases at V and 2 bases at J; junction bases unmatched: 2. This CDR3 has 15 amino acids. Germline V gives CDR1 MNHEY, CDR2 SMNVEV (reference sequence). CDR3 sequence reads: CASSLSGQGPYEQYF. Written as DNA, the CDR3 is TGTGCCAGCAGTTTATCGGGACAGGGCCCCTACGAGCAGTACTTC.

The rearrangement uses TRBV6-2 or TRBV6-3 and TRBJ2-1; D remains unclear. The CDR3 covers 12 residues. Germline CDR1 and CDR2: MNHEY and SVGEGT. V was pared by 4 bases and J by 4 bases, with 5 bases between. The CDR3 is CASSLSYNEQFF. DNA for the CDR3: TGTGCCAGCAGTTTGTCTTACAATGAGCAGTTCTTC.

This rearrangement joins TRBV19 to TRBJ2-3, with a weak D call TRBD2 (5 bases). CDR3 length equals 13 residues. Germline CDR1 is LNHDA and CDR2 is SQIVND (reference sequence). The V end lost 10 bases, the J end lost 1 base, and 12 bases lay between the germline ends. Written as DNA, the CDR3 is TGTGCCACCGAGGGCCGGGGCACAGATACGCAGTATTTT. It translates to CATEGRGTDTQYF.

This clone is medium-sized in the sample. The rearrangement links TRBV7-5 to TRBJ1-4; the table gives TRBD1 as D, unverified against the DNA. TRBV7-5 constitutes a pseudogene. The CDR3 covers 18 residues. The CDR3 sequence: CARSPYRGRPLFGEKLFF. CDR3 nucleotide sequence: TGTGCCAGAAGCCCCTACAGGGGGCGCCCCCTGTTTGGAGAAAAACTGTTTTTT.

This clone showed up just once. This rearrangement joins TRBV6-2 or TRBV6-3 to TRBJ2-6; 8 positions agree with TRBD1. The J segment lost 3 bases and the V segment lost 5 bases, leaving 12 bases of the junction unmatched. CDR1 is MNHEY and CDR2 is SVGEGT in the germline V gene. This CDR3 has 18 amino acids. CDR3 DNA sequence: TGTGCCAGCAGTCCCCCTGGACAGGGCTTAGTTGGGGCCAACGTCCTGACTTTC. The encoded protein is CASSPPGQGLVGANVLTF.

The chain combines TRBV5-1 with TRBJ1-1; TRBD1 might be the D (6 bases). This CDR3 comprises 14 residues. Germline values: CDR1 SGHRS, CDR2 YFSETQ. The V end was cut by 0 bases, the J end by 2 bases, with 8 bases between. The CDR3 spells CASSLEGDNTEAFF. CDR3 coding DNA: TGCGCCAGCAGCTTGGAGGGGGACAACACTGAAGCTTTCTTT.

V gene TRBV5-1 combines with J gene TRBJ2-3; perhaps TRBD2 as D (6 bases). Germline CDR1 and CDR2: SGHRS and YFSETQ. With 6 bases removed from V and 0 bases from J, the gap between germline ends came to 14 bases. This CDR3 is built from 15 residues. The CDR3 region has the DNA TGCGCCAGCAACCGGGCGGGATCCAGCACAGATACGCAGTATTTT. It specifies CASNRAGSSTDTQYF.

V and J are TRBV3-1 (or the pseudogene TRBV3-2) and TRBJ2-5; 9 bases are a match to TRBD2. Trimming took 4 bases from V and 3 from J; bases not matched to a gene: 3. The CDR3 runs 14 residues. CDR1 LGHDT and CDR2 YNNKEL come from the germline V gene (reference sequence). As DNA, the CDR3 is TGTGCCAGCAGCCTAATAGCGGGGGAAGAGACCCAGTACTTC. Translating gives CASSLIAGEETQYF.

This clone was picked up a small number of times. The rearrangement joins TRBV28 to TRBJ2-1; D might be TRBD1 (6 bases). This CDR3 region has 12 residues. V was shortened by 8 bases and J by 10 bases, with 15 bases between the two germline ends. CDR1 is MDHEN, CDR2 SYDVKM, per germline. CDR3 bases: TGTGCCAGCGGACCCTGGGGGCGGGAGCAGTTCTTC. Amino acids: CASGPWGREQFF. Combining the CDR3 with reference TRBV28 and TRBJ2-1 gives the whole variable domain DVKVTQSSRYLVKRTGEKVFLECVQDMDHENMFWYRQDPGLGLRLIYFSYDVKMKEKGDIPEGYSVSREKKERFSLILESASTNQTSMYLCASGPWGREQFFGPGTRLTVL.

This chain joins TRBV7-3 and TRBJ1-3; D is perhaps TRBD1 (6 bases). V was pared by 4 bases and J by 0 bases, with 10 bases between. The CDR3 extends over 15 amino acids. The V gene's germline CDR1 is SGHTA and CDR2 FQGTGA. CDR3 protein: CASSSTGFSGNTIYF. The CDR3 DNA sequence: TGTGCCAGCAGCTCGACAGGTTTCTCTGGAAACACCATATATTTT. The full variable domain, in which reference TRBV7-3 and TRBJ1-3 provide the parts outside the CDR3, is GAGVSQTPSNKVTEKGKYVELRCDPISGHTALYWYRQSLGQGPEFLIYFQGTGAADDSGLPNDRFFAVRPEGSVSTLKIQRTERGDSAVYLCASSSTGFSGNTIYFGEGSWLTVV.

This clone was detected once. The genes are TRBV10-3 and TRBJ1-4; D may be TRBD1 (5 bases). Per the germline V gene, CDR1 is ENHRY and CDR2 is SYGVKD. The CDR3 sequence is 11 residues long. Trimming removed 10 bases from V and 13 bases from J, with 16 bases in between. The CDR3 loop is CATNGGNGLFF. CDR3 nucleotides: TGTGCCACCAATGGGGGGAATGGACTGTTTTTT.

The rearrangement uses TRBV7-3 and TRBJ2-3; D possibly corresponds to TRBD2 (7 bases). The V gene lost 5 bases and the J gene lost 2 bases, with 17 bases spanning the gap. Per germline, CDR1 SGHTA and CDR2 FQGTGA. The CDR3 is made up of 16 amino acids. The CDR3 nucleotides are TGTGCCAGCAGCGTCGCGGGGGCCCAAAACACAGATACGCAGTATTTT. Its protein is CASSVAGAQNTDTQYF.

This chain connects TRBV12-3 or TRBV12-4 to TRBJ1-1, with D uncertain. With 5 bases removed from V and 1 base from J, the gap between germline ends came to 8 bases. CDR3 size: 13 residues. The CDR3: CASSIGRNTEAFF. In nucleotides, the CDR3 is TGTGCCAGCAGTATCGGGAGGAACACTGAAGCTTTCTTT.

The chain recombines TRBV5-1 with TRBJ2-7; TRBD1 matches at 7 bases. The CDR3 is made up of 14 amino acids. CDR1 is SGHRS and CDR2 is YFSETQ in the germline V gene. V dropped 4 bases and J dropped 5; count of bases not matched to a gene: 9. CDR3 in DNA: TGCGCCAGCAGCCCCCGACAGGGATTCCACGAGCAGTACTTC. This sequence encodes CASSPRQGFHEQYF.